This T cell receptor (beta chain) was profiled in a study of blood T cell repertoires in COVID-19. Whole-study context: Donors in the United States, Italy and Spain gave samples during acute or convalescent COVID-19. PBMCs, B-cell-depleted T cells, or T cells provided the cDNA or gDNA that made up the material.

With 4 bases clipped from V and 10 bases from J, the junction kept 7 bases outside the gene matches. The germline CDR1 and CDR2 sequences are SGHTA and FQGTGA. This CDR3 region has 14 residues. Authors' analysis steps: The assay estimated nucleated cells by amplifying reference gene primers. Profiling relied on immunoSEQ multiplex PCR, and the TCRdb table lists in-frame clones only, not all of them. V and J calls and clone size come straight from that table; D and trimming were deduced from the DNA. The table lists 150,000 or so clones, around 78% of them singletons. Sequencing was carried out using peripheral blood. The genes are TRBV7-3 and TRBJ2-7; TRBD2 matches at 13 bases. This TCR was recovered from a woman older than 75 with active or convalescent COVID-19. This CDR3 is CASSSGLAGTPQYF. In DNA, the CDR3 is TGTGCCAGCAGCTCGGGACTAGCGGGGACCCCCCAGTACTTC.